The source of this TCR beta chain is a study of T cells in Graves' hyperthyroidism and ophthalmopathy. This clonotype was seen ten or more times. TCR beta CDR3 regions were amplified from RNA. First-round RT-PCR targeting the TCR CDR3 was performed with the HTBI primer set. Via MiXCR, TCRdb re-called the multiplex PCR reads, giving one row per CDR3 protein. This sample has approximately 370,000 distinct CDR3 sequences, with 15% to 20% found just once. This CDR3 comprises 19 residues. CDR1 is SGHAT, CDR2 FQNNGV, per germline. Losses at the gene ends were 2 bases for V and 5 bases for J; bases not matched to a gene: 20. Newly diagnosed hyperthyroidism patients aged 18 to 65 years had disease lasting under 2 months. At first hyperthyroidism diagnosis, before any ophthalmopathy symptoms, the blood sample was collected.

Sequencing was done on a sample of blood. The chain links TRBV11-2 to TRBJ1-2, with TRBD1 matching over 7 bases. The clonotype was recovered from a woman aged 30 to 39 with Graves' hyperthyroidism that later progressed to Graves' ophthalmopathy. For the CDR3, the DNA is TGTGCCAGCAGCTTAAATTCTGGGCTAGGGGGCGTCGCGCGGTATGGCTACACCTTC. It specifies CASSLNSGLGGVARYGYTF.